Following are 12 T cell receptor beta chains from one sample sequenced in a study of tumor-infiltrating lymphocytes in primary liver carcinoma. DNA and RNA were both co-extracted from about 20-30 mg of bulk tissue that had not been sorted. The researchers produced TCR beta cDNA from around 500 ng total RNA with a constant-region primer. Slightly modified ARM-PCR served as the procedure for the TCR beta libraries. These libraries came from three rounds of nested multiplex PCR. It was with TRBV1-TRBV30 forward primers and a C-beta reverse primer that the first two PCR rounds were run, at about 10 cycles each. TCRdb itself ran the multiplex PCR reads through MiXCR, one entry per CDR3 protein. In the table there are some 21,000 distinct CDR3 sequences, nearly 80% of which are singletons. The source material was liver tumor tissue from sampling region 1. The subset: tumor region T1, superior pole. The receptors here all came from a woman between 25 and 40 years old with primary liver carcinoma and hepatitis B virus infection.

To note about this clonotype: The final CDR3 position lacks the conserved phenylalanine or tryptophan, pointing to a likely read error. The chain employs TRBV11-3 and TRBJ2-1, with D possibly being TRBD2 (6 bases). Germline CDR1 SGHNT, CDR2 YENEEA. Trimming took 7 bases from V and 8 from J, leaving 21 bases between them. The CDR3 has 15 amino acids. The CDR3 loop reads CASNRLVGVGYEQFY. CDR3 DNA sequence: TGTGCCAGCAACCGACTAGTGGGGGTGGGGTATGAGCAGTTCTAC.

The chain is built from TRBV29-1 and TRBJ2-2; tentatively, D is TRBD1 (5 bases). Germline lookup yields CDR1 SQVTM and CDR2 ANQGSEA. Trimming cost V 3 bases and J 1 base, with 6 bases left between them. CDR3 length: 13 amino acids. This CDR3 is CSVDQGNTGELFF. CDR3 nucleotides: TGCAGCGTTGACCAGGGGAACACCGGGGAGCTGTTTTTT.

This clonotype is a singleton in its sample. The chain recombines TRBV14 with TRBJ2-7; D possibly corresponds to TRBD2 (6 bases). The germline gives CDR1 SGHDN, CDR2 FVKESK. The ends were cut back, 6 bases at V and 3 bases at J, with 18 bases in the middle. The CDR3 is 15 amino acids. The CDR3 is CASSLAAGTDYEQYF. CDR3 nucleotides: TGTGCCAGCAGTCTGGCGGCGGGGACCGACTACGAGCAGTACTTC.

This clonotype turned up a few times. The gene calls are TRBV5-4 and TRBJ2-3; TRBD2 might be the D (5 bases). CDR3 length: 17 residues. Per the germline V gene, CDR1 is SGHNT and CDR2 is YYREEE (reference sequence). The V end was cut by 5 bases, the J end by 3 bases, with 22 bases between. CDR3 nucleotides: TGTGCCAGCAGTAACCCGGCGGCTAGCAGTCGGACAGATACGCAGTATTTT. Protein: CASSNPAASSRTDTQYF.

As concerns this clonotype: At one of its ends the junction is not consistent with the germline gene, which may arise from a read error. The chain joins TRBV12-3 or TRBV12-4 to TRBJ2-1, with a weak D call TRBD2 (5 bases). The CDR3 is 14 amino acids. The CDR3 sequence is CAGSYPDSQETQCF. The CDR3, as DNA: TGTGCCGGCAGTTACCCGGACTCCCAAGAGACCCAGTGCTTC.

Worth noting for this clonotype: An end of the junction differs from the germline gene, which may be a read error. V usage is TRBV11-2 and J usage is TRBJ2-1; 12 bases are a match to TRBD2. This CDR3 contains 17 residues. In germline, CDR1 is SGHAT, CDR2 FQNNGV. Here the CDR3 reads CVSSLTSGRFPGDEQIF. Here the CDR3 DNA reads TGTGTCAGTAGCCTTACTAGCGGGAGGTTCCCAGGCGATGAGCAGATCTTC.

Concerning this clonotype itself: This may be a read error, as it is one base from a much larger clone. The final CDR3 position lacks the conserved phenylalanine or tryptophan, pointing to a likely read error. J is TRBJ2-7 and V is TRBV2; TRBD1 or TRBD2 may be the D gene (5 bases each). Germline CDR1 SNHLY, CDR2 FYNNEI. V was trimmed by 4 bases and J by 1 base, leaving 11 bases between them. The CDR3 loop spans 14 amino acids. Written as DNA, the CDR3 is TGTGCCAGCAGTGCTAGCAGGGAATCCTACGAGCAGTACCTC. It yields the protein CASSASRESYEQYL.

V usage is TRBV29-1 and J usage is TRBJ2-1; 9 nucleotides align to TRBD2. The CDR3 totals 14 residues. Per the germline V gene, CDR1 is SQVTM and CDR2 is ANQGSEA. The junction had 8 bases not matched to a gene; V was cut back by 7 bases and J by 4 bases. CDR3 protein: CSDAGLAGYNEQFF. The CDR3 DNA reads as TGCAGCGACGCCGGGCTAGCGGGGTACAATGAGCAGTTCTTC.

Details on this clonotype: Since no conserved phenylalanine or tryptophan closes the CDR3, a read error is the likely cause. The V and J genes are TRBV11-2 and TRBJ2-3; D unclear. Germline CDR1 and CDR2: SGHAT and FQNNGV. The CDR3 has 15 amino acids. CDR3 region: CACTSLLSGTDKQYL. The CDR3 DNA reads TGTGCCTGCACCTCCTTACTCTCTGGCACAGATAAGCAGTATCTT.

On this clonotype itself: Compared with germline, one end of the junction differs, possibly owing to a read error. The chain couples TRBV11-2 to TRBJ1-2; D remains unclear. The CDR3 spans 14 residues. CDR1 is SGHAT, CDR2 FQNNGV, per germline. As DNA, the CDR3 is TGTGCCACCAGTTTAAGGGAAGCTAACTATGGCTACATCTTC. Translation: CATSLREANYGYIF.

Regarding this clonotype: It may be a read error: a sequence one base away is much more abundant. The CDR3 DNA reads TGCGCCAGGAGCTTGACCGAAGCGAATTCACCCCACCACTTT. As protein: CARSLTEANSPHHF. V and J are TRBV5-1 and TRBJ1-6; unclear D gene. This CDR3 comprises 14 residues. CDR1 and CDR2 (germline): SGHRS, YFSETQ.

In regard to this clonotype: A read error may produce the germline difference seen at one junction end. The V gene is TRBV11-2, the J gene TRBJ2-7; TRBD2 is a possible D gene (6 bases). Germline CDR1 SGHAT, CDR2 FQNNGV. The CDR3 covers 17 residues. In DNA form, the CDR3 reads TGCACCAGCAGTATCACAGGAGGGGACTCTTGGACCTACGAGCAGTACTTC. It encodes CTSSITGGDSWTYEQYF. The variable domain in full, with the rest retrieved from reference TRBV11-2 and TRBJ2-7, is EAGVAQSPRYKIIEKRQSVAFWCNPISGHATLYWYQQILGQGPKLLIQFQNNGVVDDSQLPKDRFSAERLKGVDSTLKIQPAKLEDSAVYLCTSSITGGDSWTYEQYFGPGTRLTVT.